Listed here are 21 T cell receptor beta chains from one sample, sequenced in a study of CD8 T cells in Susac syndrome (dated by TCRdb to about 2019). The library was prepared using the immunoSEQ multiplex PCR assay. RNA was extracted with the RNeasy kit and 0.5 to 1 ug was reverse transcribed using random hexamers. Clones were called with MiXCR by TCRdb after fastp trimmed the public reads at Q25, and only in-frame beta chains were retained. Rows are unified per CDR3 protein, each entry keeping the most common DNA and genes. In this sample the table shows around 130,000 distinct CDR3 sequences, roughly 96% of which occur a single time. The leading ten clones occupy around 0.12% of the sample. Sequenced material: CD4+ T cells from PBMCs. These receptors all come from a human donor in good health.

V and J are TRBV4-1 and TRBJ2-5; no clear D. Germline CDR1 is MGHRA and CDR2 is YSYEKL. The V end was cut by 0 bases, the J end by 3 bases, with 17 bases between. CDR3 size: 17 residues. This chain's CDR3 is CASSQDDTRNPKETQYF. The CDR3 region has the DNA TGCGCCAGCAGCCAAGATGATACCCGGAACCCGAAAGAGACCCAGTACTTC.

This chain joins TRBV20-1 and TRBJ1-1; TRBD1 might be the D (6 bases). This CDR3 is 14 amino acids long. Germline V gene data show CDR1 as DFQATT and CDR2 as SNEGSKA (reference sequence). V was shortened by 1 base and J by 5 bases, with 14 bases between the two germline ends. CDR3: CSARGLQGGTEAFF. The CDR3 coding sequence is TGCAGTGCTAGAGGCCTACAGGGAGGAACTGAAGCTTTCTTT.

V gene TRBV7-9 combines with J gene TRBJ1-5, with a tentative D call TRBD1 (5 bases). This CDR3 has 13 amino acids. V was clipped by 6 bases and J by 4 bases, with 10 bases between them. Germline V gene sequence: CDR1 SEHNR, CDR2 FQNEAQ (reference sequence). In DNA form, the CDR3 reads TGTGCCAGCAGTCCACAGGAAAATCAGCCCCAGCATTTT. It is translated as CASSPQENQPQHF.

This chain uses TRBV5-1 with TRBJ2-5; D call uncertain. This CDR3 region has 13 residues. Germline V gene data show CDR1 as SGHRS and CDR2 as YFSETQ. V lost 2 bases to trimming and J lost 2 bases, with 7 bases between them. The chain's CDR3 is CASSLLGQETQYF. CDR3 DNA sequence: TGCGCCAGCAGCTTACTGGGTCAAGAGACCCAGTACTTC. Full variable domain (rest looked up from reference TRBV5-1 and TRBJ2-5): KAGVTQTPRYLIKTRGQQVTLSCSPISGHRSVSWYQQTPGQGLQFLFEYFSETQRNKGNFPGRFSGRQFSNSRSEMNVSTLELGDSALYLCASSLLGQETQYFGPGTRLLVL.

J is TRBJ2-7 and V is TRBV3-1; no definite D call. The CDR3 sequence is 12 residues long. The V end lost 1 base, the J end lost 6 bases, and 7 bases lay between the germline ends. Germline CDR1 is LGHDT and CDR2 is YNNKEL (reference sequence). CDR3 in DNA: TGTGCCAGCAGCCAAGGGGGTGCCGAGCAGTACTTC. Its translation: CASSQGGAEQYF.

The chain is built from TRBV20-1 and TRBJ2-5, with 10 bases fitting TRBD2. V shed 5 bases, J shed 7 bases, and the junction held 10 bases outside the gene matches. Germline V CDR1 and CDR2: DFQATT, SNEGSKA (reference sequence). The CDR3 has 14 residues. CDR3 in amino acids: CSALPLAGGGTQYF. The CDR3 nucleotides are TGCAGTGCTCTTCCCTTAGCGGGAGGTGGGACCCAGTACTTC.

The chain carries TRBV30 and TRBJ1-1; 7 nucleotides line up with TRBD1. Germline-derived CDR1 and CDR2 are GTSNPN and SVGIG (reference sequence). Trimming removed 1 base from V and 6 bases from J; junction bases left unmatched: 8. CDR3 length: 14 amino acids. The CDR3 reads CAWSGGQGGPEAFF. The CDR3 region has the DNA TGTGCCTGGAGTGGAGGTCAGGGGGGGCCTGAAGCTTTCTTT.

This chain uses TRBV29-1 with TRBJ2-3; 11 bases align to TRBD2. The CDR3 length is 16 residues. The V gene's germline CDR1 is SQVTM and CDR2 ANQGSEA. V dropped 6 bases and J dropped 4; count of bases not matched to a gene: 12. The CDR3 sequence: CSVRTLGLAEADTQYF. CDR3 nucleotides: TGCAGCGTCCGGACCTTGGGACTAGCGGAGGCAGATACGCAGTATTTT.

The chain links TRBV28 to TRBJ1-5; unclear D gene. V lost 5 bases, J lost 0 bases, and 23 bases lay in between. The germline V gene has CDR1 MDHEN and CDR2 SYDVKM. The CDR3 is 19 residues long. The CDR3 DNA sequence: TGTGCCAGCAGTGACGGACGGGCAGGCGGACGGTTTAGCAATCAGCCCCAGCATTTT. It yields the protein CASSDGRAGGRFSNQPQHF.

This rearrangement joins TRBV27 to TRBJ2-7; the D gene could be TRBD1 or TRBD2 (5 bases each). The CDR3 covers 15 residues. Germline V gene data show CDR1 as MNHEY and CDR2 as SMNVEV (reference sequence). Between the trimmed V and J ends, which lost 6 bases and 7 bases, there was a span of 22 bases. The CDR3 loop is CASSFGIGVPREQYF. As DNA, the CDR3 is TGTGCCAGCAGCTTCGGGATAGGGGTCCCTCGGGAGCAGTACTTC.

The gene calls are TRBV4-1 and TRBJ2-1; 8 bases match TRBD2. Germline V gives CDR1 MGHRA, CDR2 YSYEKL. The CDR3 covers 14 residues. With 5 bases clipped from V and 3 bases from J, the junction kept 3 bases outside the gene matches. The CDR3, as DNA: TGCGCCAGCAGCGCGGGAGGTATCTACAATGAGCAGTTCTTC. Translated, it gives CASSAGGIYNEQFF.

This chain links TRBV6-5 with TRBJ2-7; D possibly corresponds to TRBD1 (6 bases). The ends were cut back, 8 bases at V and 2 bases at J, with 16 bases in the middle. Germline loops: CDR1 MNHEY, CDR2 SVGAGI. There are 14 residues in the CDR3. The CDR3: CASRRQVGPYEQYF. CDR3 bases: TGTGCCAGCCGACGACAGGTTGGTCCCTACGAGCAGTACTTC.

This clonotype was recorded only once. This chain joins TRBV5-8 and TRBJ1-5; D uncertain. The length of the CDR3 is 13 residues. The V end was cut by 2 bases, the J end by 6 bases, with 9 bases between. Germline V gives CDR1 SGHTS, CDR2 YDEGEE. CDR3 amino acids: CASSFSVSQPQHF. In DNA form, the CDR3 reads TGTGCCAGCAGCTTTTCAGTAAGTCAGCCCCAGCATTTT.

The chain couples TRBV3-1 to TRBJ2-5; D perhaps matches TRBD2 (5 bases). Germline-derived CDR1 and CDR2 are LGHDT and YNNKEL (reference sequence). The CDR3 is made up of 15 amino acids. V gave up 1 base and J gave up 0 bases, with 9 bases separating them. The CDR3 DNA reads TGTGCCAGCAGCCAAGCCCTAGCCGACCAAGAGACCCAGTACTTC. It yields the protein CASSQALADQETQYF.

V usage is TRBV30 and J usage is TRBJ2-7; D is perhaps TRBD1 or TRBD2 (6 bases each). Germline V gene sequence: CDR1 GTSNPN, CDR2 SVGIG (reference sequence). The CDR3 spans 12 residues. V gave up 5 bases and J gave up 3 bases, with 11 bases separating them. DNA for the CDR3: TGTGCCTGGTCCGGGGGACACTACGAGCAGTACTTC. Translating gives CAWSGGHYEQYF.

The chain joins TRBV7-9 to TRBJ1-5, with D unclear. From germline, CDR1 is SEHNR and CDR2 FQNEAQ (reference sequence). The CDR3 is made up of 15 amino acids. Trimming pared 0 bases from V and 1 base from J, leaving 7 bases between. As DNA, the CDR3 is TGTGCCAGCAGCTTAGCCGGACCGAGCAATCAGCCCCAGCATTTT. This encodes CASSLAGPSNQPQHF. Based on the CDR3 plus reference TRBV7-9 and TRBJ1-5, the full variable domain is DTGVSQNPRHKITKRGQNVTFRCDPISEHNRLYWYRQTLGQGPEFLTYFQNEAQLEKSRLLSDRFSAERPKGSFSTLEIQRTEQGDSAMYLCASSLAGPSNQPQHFGDGTRLSIL.

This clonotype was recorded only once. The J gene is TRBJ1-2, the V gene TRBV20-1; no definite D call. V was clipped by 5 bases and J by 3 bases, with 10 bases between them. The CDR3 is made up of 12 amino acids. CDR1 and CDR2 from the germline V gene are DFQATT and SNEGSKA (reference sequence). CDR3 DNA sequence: TGCAGTGCTGGCTGGGGTGACTATGGCTACACCTTC. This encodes CSAGWGDYGYTF.

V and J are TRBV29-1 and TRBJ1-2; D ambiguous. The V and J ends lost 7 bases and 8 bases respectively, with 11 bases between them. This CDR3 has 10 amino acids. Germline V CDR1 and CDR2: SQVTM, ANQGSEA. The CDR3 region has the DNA TGCAGCGCCTCAACAAGCGGCTACACCTTC. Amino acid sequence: CSASTSGYTF. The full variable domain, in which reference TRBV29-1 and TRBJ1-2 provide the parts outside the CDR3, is SAVISQKPSRDICQRGTSLTIQCQVDSQVTMMFWYRQQPGQSLTLIATANQGSEATYESGFVIDKFPISRPNLTFSTLTVSNMSPEDSSIYLCSASTSGYTFGSGTRLTVV.

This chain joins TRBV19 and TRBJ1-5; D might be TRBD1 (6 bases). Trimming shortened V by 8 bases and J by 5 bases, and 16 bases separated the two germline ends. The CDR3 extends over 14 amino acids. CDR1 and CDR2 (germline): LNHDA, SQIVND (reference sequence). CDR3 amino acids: CASSSTGPHQPQHF. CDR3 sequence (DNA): TGTGCCAGTTCTTCGACAGGCCCTCATCAGCCCCAGCATTTT.

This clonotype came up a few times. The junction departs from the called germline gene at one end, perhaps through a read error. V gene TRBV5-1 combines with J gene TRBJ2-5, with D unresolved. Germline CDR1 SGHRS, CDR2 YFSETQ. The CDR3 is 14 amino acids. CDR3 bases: TGTGCCAGCAGCTTAGTAGGCGGCCAAGAGACCCAGTACTTC. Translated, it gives CASSLVGGQETQYF.

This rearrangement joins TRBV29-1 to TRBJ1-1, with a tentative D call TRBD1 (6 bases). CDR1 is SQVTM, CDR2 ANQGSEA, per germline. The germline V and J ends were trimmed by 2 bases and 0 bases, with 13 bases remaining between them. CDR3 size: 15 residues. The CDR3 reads CSVEPRQALNTEAFF. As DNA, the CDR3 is TGCAGCGTTGAACCCCGACAGGCCCTGAACACTGAAGCTTTCTTT.